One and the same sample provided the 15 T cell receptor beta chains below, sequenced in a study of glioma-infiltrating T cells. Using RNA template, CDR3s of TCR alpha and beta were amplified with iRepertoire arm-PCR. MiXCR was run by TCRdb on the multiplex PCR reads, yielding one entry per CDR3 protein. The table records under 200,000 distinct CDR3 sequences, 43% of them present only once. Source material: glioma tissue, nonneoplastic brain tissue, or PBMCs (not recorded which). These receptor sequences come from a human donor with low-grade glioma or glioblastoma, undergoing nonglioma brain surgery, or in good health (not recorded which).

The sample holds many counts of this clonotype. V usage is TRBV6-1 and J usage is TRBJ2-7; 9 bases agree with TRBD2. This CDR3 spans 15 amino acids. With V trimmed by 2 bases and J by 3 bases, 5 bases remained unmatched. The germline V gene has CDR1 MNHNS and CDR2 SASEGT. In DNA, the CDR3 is TGTGCCAGCAGTGAAATAAAGCGGGAGGACTACGAGCAGTACTTC. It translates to CASSEIKREDYEQYF.

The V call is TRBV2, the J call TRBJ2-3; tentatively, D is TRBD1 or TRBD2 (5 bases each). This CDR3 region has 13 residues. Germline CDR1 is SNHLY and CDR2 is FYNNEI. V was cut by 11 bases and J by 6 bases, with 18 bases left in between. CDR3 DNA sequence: TGTGCCGTTCTGATGGGGGTCCGGGATACGCAGTATTTT. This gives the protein CAVLMGVRDTQYF.

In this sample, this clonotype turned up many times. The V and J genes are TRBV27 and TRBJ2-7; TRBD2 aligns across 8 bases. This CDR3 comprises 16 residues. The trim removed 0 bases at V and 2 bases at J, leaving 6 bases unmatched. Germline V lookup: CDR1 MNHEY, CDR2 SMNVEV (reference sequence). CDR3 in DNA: TGTGCCAGCAGTTTATCCTACCCGGGAGGGGCCTACGAGCAGTACTTC. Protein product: CASSLSYPGGAYEQYF.

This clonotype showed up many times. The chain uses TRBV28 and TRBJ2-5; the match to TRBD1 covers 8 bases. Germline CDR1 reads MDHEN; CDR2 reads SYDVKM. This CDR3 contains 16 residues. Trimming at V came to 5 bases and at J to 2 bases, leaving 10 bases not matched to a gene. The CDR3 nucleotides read TGTGCCAGCAGTGCGACAGGGGCGGGACAACAAGAGACCCAGTACTTC. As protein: CASSATGAGQQETQYF.

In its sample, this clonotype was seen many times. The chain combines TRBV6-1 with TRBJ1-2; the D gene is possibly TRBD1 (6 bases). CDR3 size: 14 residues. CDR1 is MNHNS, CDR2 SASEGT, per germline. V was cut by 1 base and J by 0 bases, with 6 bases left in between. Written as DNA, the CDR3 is TGTGCCAGCAGTGAAGACAGGGCTAACTATGGCTACACCTTC. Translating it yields CASSEDRANYGYTF.

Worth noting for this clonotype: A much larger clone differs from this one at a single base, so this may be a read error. CDR3 sequence reads: CASRGDHRDSEQFF. CDR3 coding DNA: TGTGCCAGCAGGGGGGACCACAGGGACAGTGAGCAGTTCTTC. The chain uses TRBV2 and TRBJ2-1, with 7 nucleotides matching TRBD1. V lost 6 bases and J lost 9; bases outside the gene matches: 11. The CDR3 length is 14 residues. Germline CDR1 SNHLY, CDR2 FYNNEI.

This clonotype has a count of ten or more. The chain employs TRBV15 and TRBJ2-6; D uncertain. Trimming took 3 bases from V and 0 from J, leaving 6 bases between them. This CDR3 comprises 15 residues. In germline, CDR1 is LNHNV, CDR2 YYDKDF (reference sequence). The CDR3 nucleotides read TGTGCCACCAGCAGGTTAAACTCTGGGGCCAACGTCCTGACTTTC. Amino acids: CATSRLNSGANVLTF. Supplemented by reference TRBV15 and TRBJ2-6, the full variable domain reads DAMVIQNPRYQVTQFGKPVTLSCSQTLNHNVMYWYQQKSSQAPKLLFHYYDKDFNNEADTPDNFQSRRPNTSFCFLDIRSPGLGDTAMYLCATSRLNSGANVLTFGAGSRLTVL.

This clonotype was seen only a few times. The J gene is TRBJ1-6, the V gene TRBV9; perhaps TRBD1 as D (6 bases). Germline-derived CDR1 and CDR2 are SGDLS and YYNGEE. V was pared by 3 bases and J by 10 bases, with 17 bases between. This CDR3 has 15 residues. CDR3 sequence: CASSASQGSHSPLHF. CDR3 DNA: TGTGCCAGCAGCGCCTCACAGGGCAGTCACTCACCCCTCCACTTT.

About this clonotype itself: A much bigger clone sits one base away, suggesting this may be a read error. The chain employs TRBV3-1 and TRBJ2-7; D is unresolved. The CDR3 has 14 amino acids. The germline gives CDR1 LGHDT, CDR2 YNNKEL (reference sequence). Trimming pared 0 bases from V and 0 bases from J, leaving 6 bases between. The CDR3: CASSQEESSYEQYF. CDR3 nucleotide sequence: TGTGCCAGCAGCCAAGAGGAAAGCTCCTACGAGCAGTACTTC.

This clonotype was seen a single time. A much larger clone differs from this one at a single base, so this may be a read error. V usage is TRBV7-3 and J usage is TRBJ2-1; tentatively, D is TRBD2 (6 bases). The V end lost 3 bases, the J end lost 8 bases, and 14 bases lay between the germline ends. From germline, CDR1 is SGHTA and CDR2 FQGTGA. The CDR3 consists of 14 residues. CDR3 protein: CASSLASVRDEQFF. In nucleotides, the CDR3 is TGTGCCAGCAGCTTGGCTAGCGTGAGGGATGAGCAGTTCTTC.

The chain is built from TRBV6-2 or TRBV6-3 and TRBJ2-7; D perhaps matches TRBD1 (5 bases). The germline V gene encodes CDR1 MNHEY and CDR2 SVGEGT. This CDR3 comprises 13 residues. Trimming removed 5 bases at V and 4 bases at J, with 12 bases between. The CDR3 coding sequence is TGTGCCAGCAGTGGTAGACAGCTGTACGAGCAGTACTTC. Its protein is CASSGRQLYEQYF.

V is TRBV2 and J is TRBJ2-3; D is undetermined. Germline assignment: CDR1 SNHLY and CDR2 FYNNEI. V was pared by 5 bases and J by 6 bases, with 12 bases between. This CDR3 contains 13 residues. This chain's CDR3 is CASSTLLKDTQYF. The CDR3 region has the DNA TGTGCCAGCAGTACTCTTCTAAAGGATACGCAGTATTTT.

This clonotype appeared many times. The CDR3 sequence: CASSQLARDTQYF. The DNA of the CDR3 is TGTGCCAGCAGCCAACTAGCTCGAGATACGCAGTATTTT. The rearrangement uses TRBV3-1 and TRBJ2-3, with TRBD2 as a possible D gene (5 bases). Trimming removed 2 bases at V and 5 bases at J, with 8 bases between. The CDR3 is 13 amino acids. Germline assignment: CDR1 LGHDT and CDR2 YNNKEL (reference sequence).

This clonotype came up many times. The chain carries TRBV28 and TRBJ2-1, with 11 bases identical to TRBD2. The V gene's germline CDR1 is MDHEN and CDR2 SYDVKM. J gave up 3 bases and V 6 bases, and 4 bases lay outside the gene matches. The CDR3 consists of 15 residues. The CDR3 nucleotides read TGTGCCAGCAGGCCTACTAGCGGGGGCTACAATGAGCAGTTCTTC. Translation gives CASRPTSGGYNEQFF.

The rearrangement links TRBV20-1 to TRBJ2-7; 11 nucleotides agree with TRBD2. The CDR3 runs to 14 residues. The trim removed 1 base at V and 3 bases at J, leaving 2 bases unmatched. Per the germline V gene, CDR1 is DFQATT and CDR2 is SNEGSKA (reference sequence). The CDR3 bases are TGCAGTGCTAGAGGACTAGCGGGAAACTACGAGCAGTACTTC. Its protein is CSARGLAGNYEQYF.